This entry lists 10 T cell receptor beta chains sequenced from one sample in a study of glioma-infiltrating T cells after dendritic cell vaccination. Some clones are missing from TCRdb's copy, which holds only in-frame ones; the method was immunoSEQ multiplex PCR. The data hold some 90,000 clones, with approximately 80% observed a single time. The time point here: after dendritic cell vaccination, including at tumor progression/relapse. The sample consisted of blood, taken after dendritic cell vaccination. Receptors were obtained from a human donor with glioblastoma.

With regard to this clone: Other DNA sequences in this sample translate to the same CDR3. V gene TRBV7-9 combines with J gene TRBJ1-5, with 7 bases fitting TRBD1. With 5 bases clipped from V and 3 bases from J, the junction kept 4 bases outside the gene matches. Looked up from germline, CDR1 is SEHNR and CDR2 is FQNEAQ (reference sequence). The CDR3 is 14 amino acids. The CDR3 loop reads CASSLTGDNQPQHF. The CDR3 DNA is TGTGCCAGCAGCCTAACAGGGGACAATCAGCCCCAGCATTTT.

V gene TRBV6-5 combines with J gene TRBJ2-7, with 7 bases that match TRBD2. V lost 2 bases and J lost 7; bases outside the gene matches: 11. The CDR3 is made up of 15 amino acids. CDR1 and CDR2 (germline): MNHEY, SVGAGI. The chain's CDR3 is CASSYGGGMALEQYF. The CDR3, as DNA: TGTGCCAGCAGTTACGGGGGGGGTATGGCGCTTGAGCAGTACTTC.

The rearrangement joins TRBV19 to TRBJ2-7; TRBD1 is a possible D gene (6 bases). CDR3 length: 14 amino acids. Germline CDR1 and CDR2: LNHDA and SQIVND (reference sequence). The V gene lost 5 bases and the J gene lost 5 bases, with 16 bases spanning the gap. Written as DNA, the CDR3 is TGTGCCAGTAGTTCGTACAGGGTGGACGACGAGCAGTACTTC. Its translation: CASSSYRVDDEQYF.

The V and J genes are TRBV19 and TRBJ2-3, with 10 bases that match TRBD2. This CDR3 region has 16 residues. Trimming removed 3 bases from V and 6 bases from J; junction bases left unmatched: 9. The V gene's germline CDR1 is LNHDA and CDR2 SQIVND (reference sequence). In DNA, the CDR3 is TGTGCCAGTAGTATCTCAAGCGGGGGGGCCCCGGATACGCAGTATTTT. Protein sequence: CASSISSGGAPDTQYF.

The chain carries TRBV7-2 and TRBJ1-1, with unresolved D. Trimming took off 2 bases at V and 5 bases at J, with 12 bases between the two ends. The CDR3 totals 14 residues. Germline V gene data show CDR1 as SGHTA and CDR2 as FQGNSA. This CDR3 is CASSLLVWETEAFF. The CDR3, as DNA: TGTGCCAGCAGCTTACTTGTCTGGGAGACTGAAGCTTTCTTT.

The chain is built from TRBV9 and TRBJ2-2; 11 bases fit TRBD2. Trimming cost V 2 bases and J 6 bases; bases outside gene matches: 3. There are 15 residues in the CDR3. The germline V gene has CDR1 SGDLS and CDR2 YYNGEE. CDR3 coding DNA: TGTGCCAGCAGCGTTAGCGGGGGGGCCCCCGGGGAGCTGTTTTTT. It specifies CASSVSGGAPGELFF.

In its sample, this clone was seen a few times. The rearrangement links TRBV9 to TRBJ1-2; tentatively, D is TRBD1 (6 bases). Germline V lookup: CDR1 SGDLS, CDR2 YYNGEE. The CDR3 covers 18 residues. The V and J ends lost 4 bases and 3 bases respectively, with 25 bases between them. This CDR3 reads CASSPGVPRGGGDYGYTF. In DNA, the CDR3 is TGTGCCAGCAGCCCGGGGGTCCCCCGGGGGGGCGGGGACTATGGCTACACCTTC.

This rearrangement joins TRBV6-1 to TRBJ1-1; D is ambiguous. The CDR3 runs to 11 residues. CDR1 is MNHNS, CDR2 SASEGT, per germline. V gave up 11 bases and J gave up 0 bases, with 7 bases separating them. The chain's CDR3 is CAGFMNTEAFF. CDR3 bases: TGTGCCGGCTTTATGAACACTGAAGCTTTCTTT.

The V call is TRBV6-5, the J call TRBJ2-7; tentative D call: TRBD1 (6 bases). Looked up from germline, CDR1 is MNHEY and CDR2 is SVGAGI. Trimming left V 3 bases short and J 7 bases short, with 13 bases between. The CDR3 spans 13 residues. This CDR3 reads CASSYSYQGEQYV. The CDR3 DNA follows: TGTGCCAGCAGTTATTCGTACCAGGGGGAGCAGTACGTC.

CDR3 sequence reads: CASSTDHNEKLFF. The DNA for the CDR3 is TGTGCCAGCAGTACAGATCATAATGAAAAACTGTTTTTT. This chain joins TRBV2 and TRBJ1-4; D is unresolved. V was clipped by 5 bases and J by 4 bases, with 8 bases between them. Germline loops: CDR1 SNHLY, CDR2 FYNNEI. This CDR3 is 13 amino acids long. The entire variable domain, with the rest obtained from reference TRBV2 and TRBJ1-4, is as follows: EPEVTQTPSHQVTQMGQEVILRCVPISNHLYFYWYRQILGQKVEFLVSFYNNEISEKSEIFDDQFSVERPDGSNFTLKIRSTKLEDSAMYFCASSTDHNEKLFFGSGTQLSVL.